Below are 11 T cell receptor beta chains sequenced from a single sample in a study of CD8 T cells in Susac syndrome. A quantity of about 0.5 to 1 ug RNA underwent reverse transcription using random hexamers. Each CDR3 protein gets one entry after TCRdb re-called the immunoSEQ multiplex PCR reads with MiXCR. The table shows roughly 190,000 distinct CDR3 sequences, with roughly nine tenths occurring only once. Input material: CD4+ T cells from PBMCs. The receptors stem from a human donor with Susac syndrome.

V and J are TRBV7-9 and TRBJ1-3, with TRBD1 matching 10 bases. Trimming cost V 5 bases and J 4 bases; bases outside gene matches: 11. The CDR3 has 17 residues. Germline values: CDR1 SEHNR, CDR2 FQNEAQ (reference sequence). In DNA form, the CDR3 reads TGTGCCAGCAGCCCAACCCGGGACAGGGGTTCCGGAAACACCATATATTTT. Protein sequence: CASSPTRDRGSGNTIYF.

The V call is TRBV6-6, the J call TRBJ2-3, with 7 bases lining up with TRBD2. Germline trimming cut 7 bases from V and 0 bases from J; bases unmatched to any gene: 4. The CDR3 sequence is 14 residues long. CDR1 is MNHNY, CDR2 SVGAGI, per germline (reference sequence). CDR3 nucleotide sequence: TGTGCCAGCATGCTAGCGGCTAGCACAGATACGCAGTATTTT. This gives the protein CASMLAASTDTQYF.

The chain recombines TRBV28 with TRBJ2-7; D unresolved. CDR1 is MDHEN and CDR2 is SYDVKM in the germline V gene. V dropped 2 bases and J dropped 0 bases, with 11 bases sitting between them. The CDR3 has 15 amino acids. CDR3 amino acids: CASSLGQLTSYEQYF. The CDR3, as DNA: TGTGCCAGCAGTTTAGGGCAGCTTACCTCCTACGAGCAGTACTTC.

The chain joins TRBV15 to TRBJ2-5, with D perhaps assigned TRBD1 or TRBD2 (6 bases each). The CDR3 runs 14 residues. Trimming removed 0 bases at V and 7 bases at J, with 12 bases between. CDR1 is LNHNV and CDR2 is YYDKDF in the germline V gene (reference sequence). CDR3 protein: CATSRDTGAGTQYF. As DNA, the CDR3 is TGTGCCACCAGCAGAGATACGGGGGCTGGGACCCAGTACTTC.

CDR3 nucleotide sequence: TGTGCCAGCAGCCAAGTTTCGGGGGCTCATGGCTACACCTTC. Encoded protein: CASSQVSGAHGYTF. The chain recombines TRBV3-1 with TRBJ1-2; perhaps TRBD1 as D (6 bases). The length of the CDR3 is 14 residues. CDR1 is LGHDT, CDR2 YNNKEL, per germline (reference sequence). Trimming left V 1 base short and J 6 bases short, with 12 bases between.

This clonotype occurred a few times. The chain combines TRBV6-1 with TRBJ1-5; a weak D match, TRBD1 (5 bases). The germline V gene encodes CDR1 MNHNS and CDR2 SASEGT. CDR3 size: 13 residues. Trimming pared 3 bases from V and 15 bases from J, leaving 18 bases between. The CDR3 coding sequence is TGTGCCAGCAGTGATTCCCGGTCCGGGACTTTGCATTTT. Residues: CASSDSRSGTLHF.

V is TRBV19 and J is TRBJ1-5; 10 nucleotides line up with TRBD1. The CDR3 consists of 16 residues. Germline CDR1 LNHDA, CDR2 SQIVND (reference sequence). The V and J ends lost 5 bases and 4 bases, in that order; junction bases with no gene match: 8. The CDR3 sequence is CASSDTTGGLNQPQHF. The CDR3 nucleotides read TGTGCCAGTAGTGACACGACAGGGGGCTTGAATCAGCCCCAGCATTTT.

This sequence joins TRBV28 and TRBJ2-7, with D unresolved. The CDR3 loop spans 12 amino acids. V lost 4 bases and J lost 1, with 5 bases in between. Germline loops: CDR1 MDHEN, CDR2 SYDVKM. CDR3 DNA: TGTGCCAGCAGTTCTGGGTCCTACGAGCAGTACTTC. It translates to CASSSGSYEQYF.

In regard to this clonotype: At one end, the junction sequence differs from germline, possibly due to a read error. The chain's CDR3 is CATSRVIGIYEHYF. The CDR3 region has the DNA TGTGCCACCAGCAGAGTCATAGGGATCTACGAGCATTACTTC. The V and J genes are TRBV15 and TRBJ2-7; D gene unclear. Per germline, CDR1 LNHNV and CDR2 YYDKDF (reference sequence). This CDR3 contains 14 residues.

This clonotype appeared a few times. This chain links TRBV28 with TRBJ1-2; D is unresolved. Trimming cost V 2 bases and J 4 bases, with 5 bases left between them. This CDR3 region has 12 residues. Germline values: CDR1 MDHEN, CDR2 SYDVKM. CDR3 protein: CASSLRGYGYTF. In DNA form, the CDR3 reads TGTGCCAGCAGTTTACGCGGCTATGGCTACACCTTC.

The chain recombines TRBV20-1 with TRBJ2-1; D is unclear. Germline assignment: CDR1 DFQATT and CDR2 SNEGSKA (reference sequence). The V end lost 1 base, the J end lost 0 bases, and 10 bases lay between the germline ends. The CDR3 sequence is 15 residues long. Written as DNA, the CDR3 is TGCAGTGCTAGAGCCGAGCTCCTCTCCTACAATGAGCAGTTCTTC. Its translation is CSARAELLSYNEQFF.